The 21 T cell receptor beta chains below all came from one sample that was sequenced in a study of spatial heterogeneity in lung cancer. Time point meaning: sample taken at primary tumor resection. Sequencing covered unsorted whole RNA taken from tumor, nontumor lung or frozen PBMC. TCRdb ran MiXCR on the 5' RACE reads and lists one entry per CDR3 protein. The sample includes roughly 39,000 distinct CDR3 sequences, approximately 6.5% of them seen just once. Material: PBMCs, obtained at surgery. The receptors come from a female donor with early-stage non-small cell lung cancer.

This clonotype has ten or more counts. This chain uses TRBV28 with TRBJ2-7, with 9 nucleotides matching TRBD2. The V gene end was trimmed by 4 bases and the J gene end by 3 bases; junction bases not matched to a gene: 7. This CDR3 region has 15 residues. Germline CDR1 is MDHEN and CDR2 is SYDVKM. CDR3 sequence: CASSSAGGYNYEQYF. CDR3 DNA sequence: TGTGCCAGCAGTTCCGCGGGGGGGTATAACTACGAGCAGTACTTC. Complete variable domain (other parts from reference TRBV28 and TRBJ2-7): DVKVTQSSRYLVKRTGEKVFLECVQDMDHENMFWYRQDPGLGLRLIYFSYDVKMKEKGDIPEGYSVSREKKERFSLILESASTNQTSMYLCASSSAGGYNYEQYFGPGTRLTVT.

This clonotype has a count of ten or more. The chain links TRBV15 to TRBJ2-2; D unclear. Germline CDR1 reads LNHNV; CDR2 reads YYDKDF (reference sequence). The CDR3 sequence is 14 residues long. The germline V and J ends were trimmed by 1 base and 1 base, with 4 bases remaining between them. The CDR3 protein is CATSRVGNTGELFF. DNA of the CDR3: TGTGCCACCAGCAGAGTAGGGAACACCGGGGAGCTGTTTTTT.

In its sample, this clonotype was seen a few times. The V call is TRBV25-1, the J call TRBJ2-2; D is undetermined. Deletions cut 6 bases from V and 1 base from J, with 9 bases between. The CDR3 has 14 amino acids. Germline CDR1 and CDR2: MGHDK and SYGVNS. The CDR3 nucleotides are TGTGCCAGCAGGTGGGGAATGAACACCGGGGAGCTGTTTTTT. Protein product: CASRWGMNTGELFF.

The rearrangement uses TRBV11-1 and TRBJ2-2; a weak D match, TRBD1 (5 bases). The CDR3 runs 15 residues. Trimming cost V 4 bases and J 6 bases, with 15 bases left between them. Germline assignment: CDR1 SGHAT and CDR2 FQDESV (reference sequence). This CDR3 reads CASSSGHPRAGELFF. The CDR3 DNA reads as TGTGCCAGCAGCTCCGGACATCCCCGGGCCGGGGAGCTGTTTTTT.

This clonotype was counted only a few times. CDR3 protein: CASSLGTGTQGTQYF. CDR3 nucleotide sequence: TGCGCCAGCAGCTTGGGTACAGGGACCCAGGGGACCCAGTACTTC. The chain joins TRBV5-1 to TRBJ2-5; a possible D gene is TRBD1 (6 bases). Germline V gene sequence: CDR1 SGHRS, CDR2 YFSETQ. V was cut by 0 bases and J by 7 bases, with 16 bases left in between. The CDR3 totals 15 residues.

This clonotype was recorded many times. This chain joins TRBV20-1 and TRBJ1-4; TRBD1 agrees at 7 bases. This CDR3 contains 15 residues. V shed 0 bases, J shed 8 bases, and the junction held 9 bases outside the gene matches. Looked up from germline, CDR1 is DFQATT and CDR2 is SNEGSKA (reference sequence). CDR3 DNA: TGCAGTGCTAGAGATCAAGGGGGCGAACACGAAAAACTGTTTTTT. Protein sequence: CSARDQGGEHEKLFF.

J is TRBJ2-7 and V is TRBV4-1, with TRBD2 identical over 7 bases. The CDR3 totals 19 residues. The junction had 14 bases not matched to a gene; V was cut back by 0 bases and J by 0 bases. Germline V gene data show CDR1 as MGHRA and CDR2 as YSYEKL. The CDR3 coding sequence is TGCGCCAGCAGCCAAGATCGGGAAAAAGTGGGGGGGATCTCCTACGAGCAGTACTTC. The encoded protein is CASSQDREKVGGISYEQYF.

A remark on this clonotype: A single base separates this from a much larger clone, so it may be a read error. The CDR3 DNA reads TGTGCCTGCAGCATCTCTAGAGTAGGGACCGGGGAGCTGTTTTTT. Residues: CACSISRVGTGELFF. The chain joins TRBV21-1 to TRBJ2-2. TRBV21-1 is a known pseudogene. The CDR3 covers 15 residues.

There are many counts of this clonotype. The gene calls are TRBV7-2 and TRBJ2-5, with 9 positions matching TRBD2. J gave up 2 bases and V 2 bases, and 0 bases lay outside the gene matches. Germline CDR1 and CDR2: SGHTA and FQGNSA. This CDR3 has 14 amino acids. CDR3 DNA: TGTGCCAGCAGCTTAAGCGGGGGGCAAGAGACCCAGTACTTC. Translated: CASSLSGGQETQYF.

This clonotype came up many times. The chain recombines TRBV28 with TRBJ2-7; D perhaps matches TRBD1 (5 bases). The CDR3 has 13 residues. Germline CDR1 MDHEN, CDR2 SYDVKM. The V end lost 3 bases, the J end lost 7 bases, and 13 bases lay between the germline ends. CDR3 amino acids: CASSFMVAGEQYF. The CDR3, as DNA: TGTGCCAGCAGTTTTATGGTTGCAGGGGAGCAGTACTTC. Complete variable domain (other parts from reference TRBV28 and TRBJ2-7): DVKVTQSSRYLVKRTGEKVFLECVQDMDHENMFWYRQDPGLGLRLIYFSYDVKMKEKGDIPEGYSVSREKKERFSLILESASTNQTSMYLCASSFMVAGEQYFGPGTRLTVT.

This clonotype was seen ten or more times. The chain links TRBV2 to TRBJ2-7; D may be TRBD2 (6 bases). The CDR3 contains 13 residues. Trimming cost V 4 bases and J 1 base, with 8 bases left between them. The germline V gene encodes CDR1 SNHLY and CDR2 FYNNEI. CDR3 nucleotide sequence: TGTGCCAGCAGTGTAGGGAGGTCCTACGAGCAGTACTTC. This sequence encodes CASSVGRSYEQYF.

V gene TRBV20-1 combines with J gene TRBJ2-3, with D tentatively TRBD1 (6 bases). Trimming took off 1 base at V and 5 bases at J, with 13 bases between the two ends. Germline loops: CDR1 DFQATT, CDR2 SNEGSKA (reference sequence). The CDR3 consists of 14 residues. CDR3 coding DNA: TGCAGTGCTAGAGCTAGGGGGACCTTAGATACGCAGTATTTT. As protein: CSARARGTLDTQYF.

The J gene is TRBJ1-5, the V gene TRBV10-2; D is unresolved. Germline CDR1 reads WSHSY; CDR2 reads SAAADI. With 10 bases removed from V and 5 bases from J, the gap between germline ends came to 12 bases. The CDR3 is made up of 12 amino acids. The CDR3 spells CATAWGDQPQHF. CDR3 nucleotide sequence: TGCGCCACCGCCTGGGGTGATCAGCCCCAGCATTTT.

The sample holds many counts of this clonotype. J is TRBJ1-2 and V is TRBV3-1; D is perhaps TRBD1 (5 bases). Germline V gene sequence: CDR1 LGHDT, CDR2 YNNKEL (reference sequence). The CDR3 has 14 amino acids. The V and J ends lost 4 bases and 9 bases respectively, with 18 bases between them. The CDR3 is CASSRTWDPGSYTF. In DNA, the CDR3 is TGTGCCAGCAGCCGAACATGGGACCCAGGGAGCTACACCTTC. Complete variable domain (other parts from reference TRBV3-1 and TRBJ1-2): DTAVSQTPKYLVTQMGNDKSIKCEQNLGHDTMYWYKQDSKKFLKIMFSYNNKELIINETVPNRFSPKSPDKAHLNLHINSLELGDSAVYFCASSRTWDPGSYTFGSGTRLTVV.

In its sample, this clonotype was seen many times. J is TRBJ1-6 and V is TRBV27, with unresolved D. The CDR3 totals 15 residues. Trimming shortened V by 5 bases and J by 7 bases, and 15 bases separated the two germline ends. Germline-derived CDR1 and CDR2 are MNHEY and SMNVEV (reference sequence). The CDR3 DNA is TGTGCCAGCAGTAGTACCGGACCGCTGAATTCACCCCTCCACTTT. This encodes CASSSTGPLNSPLHF.

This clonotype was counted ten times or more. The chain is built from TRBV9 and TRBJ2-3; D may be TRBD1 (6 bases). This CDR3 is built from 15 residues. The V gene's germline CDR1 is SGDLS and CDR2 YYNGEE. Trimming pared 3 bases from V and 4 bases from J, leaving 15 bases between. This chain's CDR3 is CASSAGVLGPDTQYF. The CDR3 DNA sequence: TGTGCCAGCAGCGCAGGGGTCCTCGGCCCAGATACGCAGTATTTT.

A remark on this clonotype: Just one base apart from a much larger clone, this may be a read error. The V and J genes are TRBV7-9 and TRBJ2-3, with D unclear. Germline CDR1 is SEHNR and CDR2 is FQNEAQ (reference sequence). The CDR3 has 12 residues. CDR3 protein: CASSSVTNTQYF. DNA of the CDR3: TGTGCCAGCAGCTCAGTCACAAATACGCAGTATTTT.

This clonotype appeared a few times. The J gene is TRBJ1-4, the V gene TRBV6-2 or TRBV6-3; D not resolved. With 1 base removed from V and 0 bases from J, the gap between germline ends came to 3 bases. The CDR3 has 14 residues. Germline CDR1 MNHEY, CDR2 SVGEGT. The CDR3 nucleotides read TGTGCCAGCAGTTACTACTCAACTAATGAAAAACTGTTTTTT. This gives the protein CASSYYSTNEKLFF.

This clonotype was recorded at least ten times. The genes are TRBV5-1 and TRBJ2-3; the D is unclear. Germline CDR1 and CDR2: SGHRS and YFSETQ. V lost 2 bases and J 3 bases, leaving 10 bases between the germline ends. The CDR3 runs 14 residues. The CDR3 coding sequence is TGCGCCAGCAGCTTCCCCGGAACTACAGATACGCAGTATTTT. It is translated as CASSFPGTTDTQYF.

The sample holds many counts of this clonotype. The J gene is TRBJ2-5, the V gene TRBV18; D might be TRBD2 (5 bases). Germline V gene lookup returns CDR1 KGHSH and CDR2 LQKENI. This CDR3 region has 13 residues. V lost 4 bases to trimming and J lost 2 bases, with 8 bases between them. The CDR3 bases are TGTGCCAGCTCACTCGGGGTTCAAGAGACCCAGTACTTC. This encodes CASSLGVQETQYF. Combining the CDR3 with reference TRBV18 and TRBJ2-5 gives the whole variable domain NAGVMQNPRHLVRRRGQEARLRCSPMKGHSHVYWYRQLPEEGLKFMVYLQKENIIDESGMPKERFSAEFPKEGPSILRIQQVVRGDSAAYFCASSLGVQETQYFGPGTRLLVL.

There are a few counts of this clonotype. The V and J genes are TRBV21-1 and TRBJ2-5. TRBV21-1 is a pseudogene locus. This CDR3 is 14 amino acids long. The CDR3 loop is CASSQGADQETQYF. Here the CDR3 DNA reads TGTGCCAGCAGCCAAGGGGCAGACCAAGAGACCCAGTACTTC.